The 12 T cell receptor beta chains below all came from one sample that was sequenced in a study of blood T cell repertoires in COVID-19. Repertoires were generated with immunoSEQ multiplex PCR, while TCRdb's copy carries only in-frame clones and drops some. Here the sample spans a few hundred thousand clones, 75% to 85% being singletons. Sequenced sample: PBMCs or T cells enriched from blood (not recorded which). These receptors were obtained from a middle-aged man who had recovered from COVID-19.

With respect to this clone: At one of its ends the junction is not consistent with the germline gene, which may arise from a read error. The CDR3 here is CASSLAGTSISF. The CDR3 DNA sequence: TGTGCCAGCAGCTTAGCCGGGACTAGCATCTCCTTC. The chain carries TRBV7-7 and TRBJ1-2; D perhaps matches TRBD1 (5 bases). The V gene's germline CDR1 is SSHAT and CDR2 FNYEAQ (reference sequence). This CDR3 spans 12 amino acids.

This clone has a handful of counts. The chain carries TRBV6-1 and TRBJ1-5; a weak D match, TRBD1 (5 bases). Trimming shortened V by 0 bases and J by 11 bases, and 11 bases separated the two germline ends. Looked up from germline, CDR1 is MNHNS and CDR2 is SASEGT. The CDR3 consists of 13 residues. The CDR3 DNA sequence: TGTGCCAGCAGTGAAGCCCCGGGGGGGGCCCAGCATTTT. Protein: CASSEAPGGAQHF.

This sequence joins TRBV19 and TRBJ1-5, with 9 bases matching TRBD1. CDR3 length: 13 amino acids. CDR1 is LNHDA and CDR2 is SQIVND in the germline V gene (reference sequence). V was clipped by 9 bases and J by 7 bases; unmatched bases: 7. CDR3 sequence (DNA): TGTGCCAGCCAGAACAGGGGGCTCCAGCCCCAGCATTTT. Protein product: CASQNRGLQPQHF.

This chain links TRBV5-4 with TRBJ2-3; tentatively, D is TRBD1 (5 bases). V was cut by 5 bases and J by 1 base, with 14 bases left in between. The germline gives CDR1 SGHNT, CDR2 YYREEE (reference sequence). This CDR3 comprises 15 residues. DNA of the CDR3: TGTGCCAGCAGGTTAGGGGTTGTGGGCACAGATACGCAGTATTTT. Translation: CASRLGVVGTDTQYF.

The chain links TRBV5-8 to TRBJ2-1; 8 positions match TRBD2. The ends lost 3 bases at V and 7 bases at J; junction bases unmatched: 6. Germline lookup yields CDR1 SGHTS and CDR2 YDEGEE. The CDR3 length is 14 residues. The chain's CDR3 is CASSYSGGYNEQFF. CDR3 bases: TGTGCCAGCAGCTATTCGGGGGGGTATAATGAGCAGTTCTTC.

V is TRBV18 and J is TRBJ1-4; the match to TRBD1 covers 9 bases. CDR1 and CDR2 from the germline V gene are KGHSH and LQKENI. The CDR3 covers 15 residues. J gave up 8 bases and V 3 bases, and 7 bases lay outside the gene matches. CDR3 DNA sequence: TGTGCCAGCTCACCTTCGACAGGGGGAAAAGAAAAACTGTTTTTT. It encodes CASSPSTGGKEKLFF.

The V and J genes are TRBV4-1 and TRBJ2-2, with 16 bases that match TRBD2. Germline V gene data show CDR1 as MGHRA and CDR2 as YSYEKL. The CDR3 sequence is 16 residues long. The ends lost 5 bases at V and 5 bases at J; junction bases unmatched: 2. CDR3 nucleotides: TGCGCCAGCAGCGGGACTAGCGGGAGGGCAACCGGGGAGCTGTTTTTT. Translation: CASSGTSGRATGELFF.

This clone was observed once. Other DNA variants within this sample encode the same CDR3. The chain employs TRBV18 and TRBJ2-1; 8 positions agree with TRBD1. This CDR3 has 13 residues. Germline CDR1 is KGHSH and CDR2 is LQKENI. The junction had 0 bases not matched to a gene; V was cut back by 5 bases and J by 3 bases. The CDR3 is CASSGQGYNEQFF. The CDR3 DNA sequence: TGTGCCAGCTCAGGACAGGGCTACAATGAGCAGTTCTTC.

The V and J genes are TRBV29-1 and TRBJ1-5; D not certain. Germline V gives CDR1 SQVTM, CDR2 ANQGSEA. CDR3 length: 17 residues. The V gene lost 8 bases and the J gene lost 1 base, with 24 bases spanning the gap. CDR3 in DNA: TGCAGCCCCGGAGCCGGGGTTAAAGAAGGAAGCAATCAGCCCCAGCATTTT. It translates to CSPGAGVKEGSNQPQHF.

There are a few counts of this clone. The CDR3 DNA reads TGTGCCAGCAGCCAAAAAGGAGGGGCTAGCTATGGCTACACCTTC. As protein: CASSQKGGASYGYTF. The rearrangement joins TRBV3-1 (or the pseudogene TRBV3-2) to TRBJ1-2; the D gene is possibly TRBD1 (5 bases). Looked up from germline, CDR1 is LGHDT and CDR2 is YNNKEL (reference sequence). The V gene lost 2 bases and the J gene lost 4 bases, with 14 bases spanning the gap. This CDR3 contains 15 residues.

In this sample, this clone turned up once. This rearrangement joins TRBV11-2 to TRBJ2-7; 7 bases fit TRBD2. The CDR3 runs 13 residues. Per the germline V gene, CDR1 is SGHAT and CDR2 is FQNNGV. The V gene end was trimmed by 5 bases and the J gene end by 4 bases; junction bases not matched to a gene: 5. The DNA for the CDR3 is TGTGCCAGCAGCCGAGGACTAGGGTACGAGCAGTACTTC. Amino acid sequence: CASSRGLGYEQYF.

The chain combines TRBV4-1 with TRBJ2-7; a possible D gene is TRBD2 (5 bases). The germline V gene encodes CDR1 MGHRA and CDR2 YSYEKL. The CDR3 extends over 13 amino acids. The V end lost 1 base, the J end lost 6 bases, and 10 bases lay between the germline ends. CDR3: CASSQVLSGEQYF. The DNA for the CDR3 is TGCGCCAGCAGCCAAGTTTTGAGCGGCGAGCAGTACTTC.